The text below deals with one T cell receptor (beta chain). The data originate from a study of blood T cell repertoires in COVID-19. Study in general: COVID-19 samples collected from the United States, Italy and Spain covered acute and convalescent phases. Sources were T cells, B-cell-depleted T cells, or PBMCs; the material itself was cDNA or gDNA.

Authors' analysis steps: Scientists estimated how many nucleated cells there were by amplifying reference gene primers. Repertoires were generated with immunoSEQ multiplex PCR, while TCRdb's copy carries only in-frame clones and drops some. V and J calls and clone size come straight from that table; D and trimming were deduced from the DNA. Of about 100,000 clones listed, about 85% were seen once; the top ten hold over 10%. V gave up 3 bases and J gave up 8 bases; unmatched junction bases: 6. The CDR3 sequence is 12 residues long. The germline V gene has CDR1 DFQATT and CDR2 SNEGSKA (reference sequence).

This receptor was obtained from a man aged 50-60 years with active or convalescent COVID-19. V usage is TRBV20-1 and J usage is TRBJ1-1, with 7 bases lining up with TRBD1. The specimen was peripheral blood. The CDR3 DNA reads TGCAGTGCTAGTCCACAGGGGATGGAAGCTTTCTTT. This encodes CSASPQGMEAFF.